One sample yielded the 23 T cell receptor beta chains listed below, sequenced in a study of shared clonotypes between healthy human individuals. Libraries were prepared by immunoSEQ multiplex PCR; TCRdb keeps only in-frame clonotypes and omits some of them. The table records over a million clones, under 80% of them present only once. Sequenced sample: memory CD4+ T cells sorted from blood. Subset in this sample: CD45RA-negative fraction. Receptors were obtained from a man younger than 35 in good health.

The J gene is TRBJ2-3, the V gene TRBV30, with D perhaps given as TRBD1 or TRBD2 (6 bases each). V lost 2 bases to trimming and J lost 2 bases, with 11 bases between them. This CDR3 has 14 residues. Germline CDR1 is GTSNPN and CDR2 is SVGIG (reference sequence). The CDR3 region is CAWSTGANTDTQYF. CDR3 sequence (DNA): TGTGCCTGGAGTACGGGGGCGAACACAGATACGCAGTATTTT.

V is TRBV7-6 and J is TRBJ1-3, with 8 bases identical to TRBD1. J gave up 0 bases and V 5 bases, and 3 bases lay outside the gene matches. The CDR3 runs to 15 residues. From germline, CDR1 is SGHVS and CDR2 FNYEAQ. Written as DNA, the CDR3 is TGTGCCAGCAGCCCAGGGACAGGCTCTGGAAACACCATATATTTT. It translates to CASSPGTGSGNTIYF.

This clone was observed a few times. The V and J genes are TRBV29-1 and TRBJ2-2, with D uncertain. Germline V gene lookup returns CDR1 SQVTM and CDR2 ANQGSEA. The V end lost 7 bases, the J end lost 6 bases, and 9 bases lay between the germline ends. The CDR3 spans 11 residues. For the CDR3, the DNA is TGCAGCGCTCAATCGGCCGGGGAGCTGTTTTTT. This codes for CSAQSAGELFF.

The rearrangement links TRBV7-9 to TRBJ1-1; TRBD1 might be the D (5 bases). V dropped 0 bases and J dropped 0 bases, with 8 bases sitting between them. The CDR3 totals 15 residues. Germline CDR1 SEHNR, CDR2 FQNEAQ (reference sequence). In nucleotides, the CDR3 is TGTGCCAGCAGCTTAGCGGGACGGGTGAACACTGAAGCTTTCTTT. Translating it yields CASSLAGRVNTEAFF.

The chain recombines TRBV7-9 with TRBJ2-2; no reliable D call. The V end lost 5 bases, the J end lost 5 bases, and 12 bases lay between the germline ends. The germline V gene has CDR1 SEHNR and CDR2 FQNEAQ (reference sequence). The CDR3 is made up of 14 amino acids. The CDR3: CASSQNAETGELFF. The CDR3 DNA follows: TGTGCCAGCAGCCAAAATGCTGAGACCGGGGAGCTGTTTTTT. The complete variable domain, with remaining parts taken from reference TRBV7-9 and TRBJ2-2, reads DTGVSQNPRHKITKRGQNVTFRCDPISEHNRLYWYRQTLGQGPEFLTYFQNEAQLEKSRLLSDRFSAERPKGSFSTLEIQRTEQGDSAMYLCASSQNAETGELFFGEGSRLTVL.

The chain is built from TRBV28 and TRBJ1-1; D unresolved. Trimming stripped 6 bases from V and 0 bases from J, with 8 bases between. The CDR3 extends over 13 amino acids. Germline-derived CDR1 and CDR2 are MDHEN and SYDVKM. The CDR3 spells CASRKEMNTEAFF. The CDR3 bases are TGTGCCAGCAGAAAGGAGATGAACACTGAAGCTTTCTTT.

For this clone: This sample includes further DNA sequences coding for the same CDR3. The genes are TRBV5-1 and TRBJ2-7, with a possible D match to TRBD2 (6 bases). The V and J ends lost 0 bases and 7 bases respectively, with 11 bases between them. Germline V lookup: CDR1 SGHRS, CDR2 YFSETQ. The length of the CDR3 is 13 residues. In DNA form, the CDR3 reads TGCGCCAGCAGCTTGGATGGGGGACTGGAGCAGTACTTC. This translates into CASSLDGGLEQYF.

This clone has a count of ten or more. The V gene is TRBV18, the J gene TRBJ1-1; possible D gene TRBD1, 6 bases. Per germline, CDR1 KGHSH and CDR2 LQKENI. The CDR3 loop spans 14 amino acids. Deletions cut 6 bases from V and 3 bases from J, with 14 bases between. In DNA form, the CDR3 reads TGTGCCAGCTCGCTATTACAGGGAGACACTGAAGCTTTCTTT. Translation gives CASSLLQGDTEAFF.

The J gene is TRBJ2-2, the V gene TRBV7-8; D is unresolved. Germline CDR1 SGHVS, CDR2 FQNEAQ. This CDR3 has 15 residues. Trimming stripped 4 bases from V and 2 bases from J, with 11 bases between. CDR3 DNA: TGTGCCAGCAGCTCACGCACTTTTAACACCGGGGAGCTGTTTTTT. As protein: CASSSRTFNTGELFF. The variable domain in full, completed from reference TRBV7-8 and TRBJ2-2, reads GAGVSQSPRYKVAKRGQDVALRCDPISGHVSLFWYQQALGQGPEFLTYFQNEAQLDKSGLPSDRFFAERPEGSVSTLKIQRTQQEDSAVYLCASSSRTFNTGELFFGEGSRLTVL.

The V call is TRBV6-5, the J call TRBJ1-2; D is unclear. V was shortened by 2 bases and J by 0 bases, with 10 bases between the two germline ends. The germline gives CDR1 MNHEY, CDR2 SVGAGI. The CDR3 is 15 amino acids. CDR3 DNA: TGTGCCAGCAGTTACAGTTCAGGAGCTAACTATGGCTACACCTTC. Translated, it gives CASSYSSGANYGYTF.

The CDR3 DNA reads as TGTGCCAGCAGTTACTCGACGACAGGGATCCGCAATGAGCAGTTCTTC. Its translation: CASSYSTTGIRNEQFF. This chain joins TRBV6-6 and TRBJ2-1; the match to TRBD1 covers 7 bases. This CDR3 is 16 amino acids long. Germline loops: CDR1 MNHNY, CDR2 SVGAGI (reference sequence). After removal of 0 bases from V and 6 bases from J, the junction contained 8 bases not matched to a gene.

J is TRBJ1-5 and V is TRBV11-2; no definite D call. The germline CDR1 and CDR2 sequences are SGHAT and FQNNGV. The V and J ends lost 0 bases and 7 bases respectively, with 7 bases between them. This CDR3 comprises 13 residues. CDR3 residues: CASSLDRRQPQHF. As DNA, the CDR3 is TGTGCCAGCAGCTTAGATCGGAGGCAGCCCCAGCATTTT.

The rearrangement links TRBV19 to TRBJ1-2; D is perhaps TRBD1 (5 bases). This CDR3 is 15 amino acids long. Germline CDR1 and CDR2: LNHDA and SQIVND (reference sequence). The V and J ends lost 3 bases and 2 bases respectively, with 13 bases between them. CDR3 coding DNA: TGTGCCAGTAGTATTAGTGGCAGGGAAAACTATGGCTACACCTTC. Translated, it gives CASSISGRENYGYTF. The whole variable domain, remainder taken from reference TRBV19 and TRBJ1-2, is DGGITQSPKYLFRKEGQNVTLSCEQNLNHDAMYWYRQDPGQGLRLIYYSQIVNDFQKGDIAEGYSVSREKKESFPLTVTSAQKNPTAFYLCASSISGRENYGYTFGSGTRLTVV.

The gene calls are TRBV27 and TRBJ1-5, with D perhaps TRBD1 (5 bases). The CDR3 sequence is 15 residues long. CDR1 MNHEY and CDR2 SMNVEV come from the germline V gene (reference sequence). V was trimmed by 7 bases and J by 5 bases, leaving 18 bases between them. CDR3: CASTSGQGGDQPQHF. CDR3 coding DNA: TGTGCCAGCACTTCTGGTCAGGGAGGGGATCAGCCCCAGCATTTT.

V is TRBV11-2 and J is TRBJ2-5; 12 bases are shared with TRBD2. Germline values: CDR1 SGHAT, CDR2 FQNNGV. Trimming at V came to 2 bases and at J to 4 bases, leaving 2 bases not matched to a gene. The CDR3 sequence is 15 residues long. The CDR3 bases are TGTGCCAGCAGCTTAAGACTAGCGGGAGCAGAGACCCAGTACTTC. This gives the protein CASSLRLAGAETQYF.

The gene calls are TRBV7-2 and TRBJ2-1, with 9 nucleotides matching TRBD2. CDR3 length: 16 amino acids. V gave up 5 bases and J gave up 2 bases; unmatched junction bases: 7. Germline V gene lookup returns CDR1 SGHTA and CDR2 FQGNSA. The CDR3 DNA reads TGTGCCAGCAGCGTACTAGCGGGTAACACCTACAATGAGCAGTTCTTC. As protein: CASSVLAGNTYNEQFF.

In this sample, this clone turned up many times. V and J are TRBV29-1 and TRBJ2-2, with 7 bases fitting TRBD1. The CDR3 spans 14 residues. V lost 1 base and J lost 6; bases outside the gene matches: 5. The germline V gene encodes CDR1 SQVTM and CDR2 ANQGSEA. The CDR3 nucleotides are TGCAGCGTTGAAGGGAACAGGGGCGCCGGGGAGCTGTTTTTT. As protein: CSVEGNRGAGELFF.

The V and J genes are TRBV30 and TRBJ1-2; tentatively, D is TRBD1 (5 bases). Germline V lookup: CDR1 GTSNPN, CDR2 SVGIG (reference sequence). The CDR3 has 14 residues. V lost 0 bases and J 6 bases, leaving 14 bases between the germline ends. CDR3 protein: CAWSVARETNGYTF. Written as DNA, the CDR3 is TGTGCCTGGAGTGTAGCCAGGGAGACGAATGGCTACACCTTC.

The chain joins TRBV20-1 to TRBJ1-2; D unresolved. Germline V gene sequence: CDR1 DFQATT, CDR2 SNEGSKA (reference sequence). Trimming removed 7 bases at V and 7 bases at J, with 7 bases between. The CDR3 runs to 9 residues. The CDR3 sequence: CSVGGGYTF. As DNA, the CDR3 is TGCAGTGTGGGCGGTGGCTACACCTTC.

The chain is built from TRBV18 and TRBJ1-2; D not resolved. The CDR3 is made up of 14 amino acids. Between the trimmed V and J ends, which lost 2 bases and 0 bases, there was a span of 7 bases. Germline CDR1 reads KGHSH; CDR2 reads LQKENI. The CDR3 DNA reads TGTGCCAGCTCACCAAGCCAGTCTAACTATGGCTACACCTTC. This gives the protein CASSPSQSNYGYTF. Looking up the rest from reference TRBV18 and TRBJ1-2 gives the full variable domain: NAGVMQNPRHLVRRRGQEARLRCSPMKGHSHVYWYRQLPEEGLKFMVYLQKENIIDESGMPKERFSAEFPKEGPSILRIQQVVRGDSAAYFCASSPSQSNYGYTFGSGTRLTVV.

J is TRBJ2-1 and V is TRBV11-2; possible D gene TRBD2, 5 bases. The CDR3 consists of 13 residues. Germline lookup yields CDR1 SGHAT and CDR2 FQNNGV. Trimming took 2 bases from V and 7 from J, leaving 9 bases between them. CDR3 DNA sequence: TGTGCCAGCAGCTTACAGAGGGTTAATGAGCAGTTCTTC. It yields the protein CASSLQRVNEQFF.

CDR3 sequence (DNA): TGTGCCACGAGGGGTACAAACACTGAAGCTTTCTTT. Translation gives CATRGTNTEAFF. The gene calls are TRBV10-3 and TRBJ1-1, with D possibly TRBD1 on 5 matching bases. Germline CDR1 ENHRY, CDR2 SYGVKD. CDR3 length equals 12 residues. V lost 10 bases and J 2 bases, leaving 11 bases between the germline ends.

The chain is built from TRBV5-1 and TRBJ2-1; D remains ambiguous. CDR3 length equals 18 residues. Germline V gene data show CDR1 as SGHRS and CDR2 as YFSETQ. V lost 7 bases to trimming and J lost 0 bases, with 23 bases between them. The CDR3 DNA reads as TGCGCCAGCGTCCTTGGATCCGGTATCATTCGCTCCTACAATGAGCAGTTCTTC. It translates to CASVLGSGIIRSYNEQFF.